This T cell receptor beta chain was sequenced during a study of blood T cell repertoires in COVID-19 (dated by TCRdb to the early 2020s). For the study in its entirety: Samples from collaborators originated in the United States, Italy and Spain and spanned both the acute and convalescent phases of COVID-19. The material from the prospective study consisted of cDNA or gDNA derived from T cells, B-cell-depleted T cells, or PBMCs. Subjects who had been exposed to COVID-19, were actively infected with it, or had recovered from it provided the deeply sampled blood TCRbeta repertoires that made up the dataset. The repertoires were released in a freely available public database intended as a resource for research on the immune response to SARS-CoV-2. Samples came from the ongoing ImmuneRACE study (first 160 participants) plus 1,254 subjects from 6 global collaborators. Nearly every sample came with metadata listing a de-identified subject ID, COVID-19 status, age in years and sex. HLA class I and class II types, where available, came from metadata supplied by the sample provider rather than from assay-based typing. The study at large found these results: Clinical and demographic metadata were provided uncurated, with the amount varying by source and participant.

This clone was detected only once. Which antigen it targets is not known. The input lacks base qualities; no much larger clone sits a single base away. The immunoSEQ Assay, a bias-controlled multiplex PCR, was used to amplify TCRbeta CDR3 regions from genomic DNA. In the original analysis: Within the assay, amplification of reference gene primers was used to estimate how many nucleated cells each sample contained. To quantify the absolute abundance of each unique TCRbeta CDR3 rearrangement, sequence reads were collapsed and filtered. Productive Simpson clonality was computed per sample as the square root of Simpson's diversity index over productive rearrangements. Not all clones reach the TCRdb copy of this immuneACCESS table, which keeps in-frame sequences only. Checked studies attribute under half of the gap to unresolved V genes and leave the rest unexplained. Clonal size and the V and J genes are those of that table, whereas D and trimming came from the DNA. In all, the sample holds approximately 350,000 clones, and 87% of those were seen once. About 6.9% of the sample comes from the top ten.

One collaborating source in Seattle enrolled patients while the patients were actively infected and followed the patients over time throughout the course of disease. Collaborating institutions collected whole blood in K2EDTA tubes following their own protocols. For TCRbeta analysis, collaborator samples were shipped as frozen whole blood, as isolated PBMCs, or as DNA extracted from either sample type. Trimming removed 5 bases from V and 1 base from J; the gene matches leave 4 bases unexplained. CDR1 and CDR2, per the germline V gene (reference sequence), are LNHDA and SQIVND. From the cysteine through the phenylalanine, the CDR3 covers 15 amino acids. Of the read, only the CDR3 DNA is kept; its 45 bases are in frame from base 1.

This receptor was obtained from a woman aged 45 to 65 with COVID-19, enrolled during active disease. The chain employs TRBV19 and TRBJ1-3; TRBD1 aligns with 8 central bases. The material sequenced was peripheral blood. The DNA sequence is as follows: TGTGCCAGTAGTGACAGGGGAAGGTCTGGAAACACCATATATTTT. Translated, this is CASSDRGRSGNTIYF. The full variable domain, with segments outside the CDR3 supplied by the reference TRBV19 and TRBJ1-3 proteins, appears as DGGITQSPKYLFRKEGQNVTLSCEQNLNHDAMYWYRQDPGQGLRLIYYSQIVNDFQKGDIAEGYSVSREKKESFPLTVTSAQKNPTAFYLCASSDRGRSGNTIYFGEGSWLTVV.